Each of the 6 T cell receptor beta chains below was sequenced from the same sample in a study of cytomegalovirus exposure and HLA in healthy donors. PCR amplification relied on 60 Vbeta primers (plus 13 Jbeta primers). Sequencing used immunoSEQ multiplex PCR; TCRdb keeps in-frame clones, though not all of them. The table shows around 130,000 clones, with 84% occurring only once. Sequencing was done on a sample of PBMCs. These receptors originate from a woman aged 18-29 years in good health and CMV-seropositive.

Written as DNA, the CDR3 is TGTGCCAGCAGCCCTGGGACAGGGGTTGGCTACACCTTC. Translation: CASSPGTGVGYTF. V usage is TRBV7-6 and J usage is TRBJ1-2; TRBD1 aligns across 10 bases. The CDR3 totals 13 residues. V shed 5 bases and J 7 bases; nucleotides not matched to a gene: 4. Germline-derived CDR1 and CDR2 are SGHVS and FNYEAQ.

CDR3 sequence (DNA): TGTGCCACCGAACCCAGCAGTGGGGCCCTCTTAAACATTCAGTACTTC. This codes for CATEPSSGALLNIQYF. This chain connects TRBV19 to TRBJ2-4; tentative D call: TRBD1 (5 bases). V lost 10 bases and J lost 6, with 25 bases in between. Germline CDR1 is LNHDA and CDR2 is SQIVND (reference sequence). The CDR3 has 16 residues.

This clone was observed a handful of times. DNA of the CDR3: TGTGCCAGCAGCTTATCGGTAAATCAGCCCCAGCATTTT. This encodes CASSLSVNQPQHF. The rearrangement joins TRBV7-2 to TRBJ1-5, with D unclear. Germline V CDR1 and CDR2: SGHTA, FQGNSA. V was cut by 2 bases and J by 4 bases, with 6 bases left in between. This CDR3 comprises 13 residues.

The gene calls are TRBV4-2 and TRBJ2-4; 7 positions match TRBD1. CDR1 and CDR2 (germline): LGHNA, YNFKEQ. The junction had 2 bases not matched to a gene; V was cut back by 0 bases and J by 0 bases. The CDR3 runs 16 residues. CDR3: CASSQEGTVAKNIQYF. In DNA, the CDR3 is TGTGCCAGCAGCCAAGAAGGGACAGTAGCCAAAAACATTCAGTACTTC.

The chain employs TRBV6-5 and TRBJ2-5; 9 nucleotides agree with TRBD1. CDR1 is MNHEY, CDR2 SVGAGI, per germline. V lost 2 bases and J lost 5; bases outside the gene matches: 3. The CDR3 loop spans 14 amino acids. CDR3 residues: CASSYRQGVETQYF. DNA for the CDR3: TGTGCCAGCAGTTACCGACAGGGGGTCGAGACCCAGTACTTC.

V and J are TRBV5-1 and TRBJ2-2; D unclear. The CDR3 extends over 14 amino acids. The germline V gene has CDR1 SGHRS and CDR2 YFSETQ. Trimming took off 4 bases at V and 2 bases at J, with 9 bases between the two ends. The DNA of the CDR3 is TGCGCCAGCAGCCGCACTACAAACACCGGGGAGCTGTTTTTT. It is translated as CASSRTTNTGELFF.